This T cell receptor beta chain was recorded in a study of immune evolution from preneoplasia to lung adenocarcinoma. Measured with immunoSEQ multiplex PCR; TCRdb has only the in-frame clones, and not every one. The sample has about 5,000 clones, roughly 83% seen once. Trimming removed 0 bases from V and 8 bases from J, with 10 bases in between. There are 13 residues in the CDR3. Germline V gene data show CDR1 as MGHDK and CDR2 as SYGVNS. Sequences were obtained from FFPE adjacent normal lung tissue. The V call is TRBV25-1, the J call TRBJ1-1; D is ambiguous. The origin of this receptor is a person aged 65 to 85 with lung adenocarcinoma. As DNA, the CDR3 is TGTGCCAGCAGTGAATATCACAGCCCAGAAGCTTTCTTT. As protein: CASSEYHSPEAFF.